The present TCR beta chain was sequenced within a study of beta chain features in type 1 diabetes. Regarding the study as a whole: When Type 1 diabetes patients were examined, their TCRB CDR3s proved moderately but significantly shorter in all four CD4+ subsets.

The investigators reverse transcribed all of the isolated RNA, so they sequenced expressed TCRB transcripts. Assay used: immunoSEQ multiplex PCR; TCRdb lists only in-frame clones, some missing. Found here are under 550,000 clones, around 10% of them singletons; the top ten hold 0.04% to 0.05%. One heparinised blood draw averaging approximately 0.11 L was given by each donor. Of note for this clone: Its antigen is unidentified.

CDR3 length: 12 residues. Germline values: CDR1 LNHDA, CDR2 SQIVND (reference sequence). V shed 7 bases and J shed 4 bases, with 9 bases lying between them. The sequencing input was naive CD4+ T cells from blood. This sequence originates from a woman aged 18-30 years in good health. The chain combines TRBV19 with TRBJ2-3, with a tentative D call TRBD1 (5 bases). CDR3 nucleotides: TGTGCCAGTAAGGGGTTCTCAGATACGCAGTATTTT. Amino acid sequence: CASKGFSDTQYF.